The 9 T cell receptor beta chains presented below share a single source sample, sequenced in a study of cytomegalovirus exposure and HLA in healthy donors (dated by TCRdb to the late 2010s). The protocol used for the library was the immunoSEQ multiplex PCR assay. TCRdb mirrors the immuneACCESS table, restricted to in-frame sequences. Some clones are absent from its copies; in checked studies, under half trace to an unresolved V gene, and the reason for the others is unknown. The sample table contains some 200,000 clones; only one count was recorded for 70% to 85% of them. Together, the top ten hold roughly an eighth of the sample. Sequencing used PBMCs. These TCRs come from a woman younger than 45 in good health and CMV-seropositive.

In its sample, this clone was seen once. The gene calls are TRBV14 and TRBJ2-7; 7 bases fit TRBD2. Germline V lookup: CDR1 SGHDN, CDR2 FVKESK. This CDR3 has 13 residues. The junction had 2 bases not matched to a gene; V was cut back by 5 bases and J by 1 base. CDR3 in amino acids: CASSVAGSYEQYF. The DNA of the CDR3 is TGTGCCAGCAGCGTAGCGGGTTCCTACGAGCAGTACTTC.

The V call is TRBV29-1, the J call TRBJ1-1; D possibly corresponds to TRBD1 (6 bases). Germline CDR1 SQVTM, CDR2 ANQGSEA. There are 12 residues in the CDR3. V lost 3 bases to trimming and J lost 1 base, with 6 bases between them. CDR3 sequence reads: CSVEGQNTEAFF. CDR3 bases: TGCAGCGTTGAGGGACAGAACACTGAAGCTTTCTTT.

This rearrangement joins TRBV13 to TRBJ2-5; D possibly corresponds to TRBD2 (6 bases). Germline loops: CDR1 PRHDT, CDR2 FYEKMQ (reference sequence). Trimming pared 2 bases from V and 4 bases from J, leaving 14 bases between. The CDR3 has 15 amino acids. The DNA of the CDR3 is TGTGCCAGCAGCTTAAAGGCGGGAAGTGGAGAGACCCAGTACTTC. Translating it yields CASSLKAGSGETQYF.

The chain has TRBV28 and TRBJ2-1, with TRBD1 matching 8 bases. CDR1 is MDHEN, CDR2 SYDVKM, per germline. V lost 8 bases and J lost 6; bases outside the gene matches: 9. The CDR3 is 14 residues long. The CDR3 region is CASRTGGSVNEQFF. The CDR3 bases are TGTGCCAGCCGAACAGGGGGATCTGTCAATGAGCAGTTCTTC.

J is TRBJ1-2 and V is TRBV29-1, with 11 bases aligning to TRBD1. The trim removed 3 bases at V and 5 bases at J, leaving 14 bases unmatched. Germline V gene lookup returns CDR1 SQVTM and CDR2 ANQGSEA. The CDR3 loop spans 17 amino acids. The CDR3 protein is CSVDSGQGAFGRYGYTF. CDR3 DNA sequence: TGCAGCGTTGATTCAGGACAGGGGGCCTTTGGGCGGTATGGCTACACCTTC.

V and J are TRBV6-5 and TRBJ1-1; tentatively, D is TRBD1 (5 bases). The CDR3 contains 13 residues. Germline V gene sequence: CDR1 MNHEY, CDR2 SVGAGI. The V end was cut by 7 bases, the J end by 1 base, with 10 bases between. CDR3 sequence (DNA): TGTGCCAGCATGCCCACAGGGAACACTGAAGCTTTCTTT. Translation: CASMPTGNTEAFF.

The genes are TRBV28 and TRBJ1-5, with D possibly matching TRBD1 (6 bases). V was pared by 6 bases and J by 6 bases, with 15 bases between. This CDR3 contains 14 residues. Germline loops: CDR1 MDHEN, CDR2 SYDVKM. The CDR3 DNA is TGTGCCAGCAGGTTTACAGGGAATGTTCAGCCCCAGCATTTT. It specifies CASRFTGNVQPQHF.

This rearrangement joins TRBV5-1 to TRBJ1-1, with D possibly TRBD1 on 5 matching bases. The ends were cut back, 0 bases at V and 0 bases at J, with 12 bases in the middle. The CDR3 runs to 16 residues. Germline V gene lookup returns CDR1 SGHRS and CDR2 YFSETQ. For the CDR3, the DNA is TGCGCCAGCAGCTTGGAAGGGGCTGGAATGAACACTGAAGCTTTCTTT. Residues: CASSLEGAGMNTEAFF.

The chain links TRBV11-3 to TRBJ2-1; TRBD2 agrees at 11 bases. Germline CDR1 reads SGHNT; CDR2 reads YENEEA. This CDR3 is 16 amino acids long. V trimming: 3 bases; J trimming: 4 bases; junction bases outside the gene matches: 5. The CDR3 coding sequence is TGTGCCAGCAGCTTCACCGGGACTAGCGGATACAATGAGCAGTTCTTC. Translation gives CASSFTGTSGYNEQFF.